What follows are 2 T cell receptor beta chains derived from one specimen sequenced in a study of T cells in Graves' hyperthyroidism and ophthalmopathy (dated by TCRdb to between 2017 and 2020). The library came from multiplex PCR. Sequencing used an Illumina HiSeq 2000. TCR beta CDR3 regions were amplified from RNA transcripts. The first round of RT-PCR for the TCR CDR3 was performed with the HTBI primer set and the Qiagen OneStep RT-PCR kit. TCRdb reworked the public reads: Q25 trimming with fastp, MiXCR clone assembly, productive beta chains retained. Entries that share a CDR3 protein sequence are merged under the most common genes and DNA. Recorded for this sample are around 600,000 distinct CDR3 sequences; about 14% of them occurred a single time. Around 12% of the sample comes from the top ten. The specimen sequenced was blood. The receptors were sampled from a woman in her forties or fifties with Graves' ophthalmopathy.

This clonotype was seen repeatedly, ten times or more. V and J are TRBV28 and TRBJ2-1, with 11 positions matching TRBD2. This CDR3 is 16 amino acids long. The V segment lost 1 base and the J segment 6 bases; nucleotides outside the gene matches: 5. Looked up from germline, CDR1 is MDHEN and CDR2 is SYDVKM. This CDR3 is CASSLFATSGTNEQFF. The CDR3 nucleotides read TGTGCCAGCAGTTTATTCGCGACTAGCGGGACCAATGAGCAGTTCTTC.

This clonotype occurred a few times. This CDR3 is CASSQAGGNNYGYTF. The CDR3 region has the DNA TGCGCCAGCAGCCAAGCAGGGGGCAACAACTATGGCTACACCTTC. V gene TRBV4-3 combines with J gene TRBJ1-2; 8 bases align to TRBD1. The germline V gene encodes CDR1 LGHNA and CDR2 YSLEER. J lost 2 bases, V lost 1 base, and 3 bases had no gene match. The CDR3 runs to 15 residues.